This entry describes one T cell receptor beta chain. The data derive from a study of technical replicates of blood from a handful of donors. V dropped 4 bases and J dropped 0; count of bases not matched to a gene: 12. The CDR3 runs to 18 residues. Germline V gene sequence: CDR1 WNHNN, CDR2 SYGVQD (reference sequence). Profiling relied on immunoSEQ multiplex PCR, and the TCRdb table lists in-frame clones only, not all of them. The sample records 95,000 to 100,000 clones, roughly 95% being singletons. The chain couples TRBV10-1 to TRBJ2-1; 7 nucleotides match TRBD1. The material sequenced was T cells isolated from PBMCs. This receptor was taken from a human donor in good health. The CDR3 spells CASSVLPDRASSYNEQFF. DNA for the CDR3: TGCGCCAGCAGTGTGCTTCCCGACAGGGCAAGCTCCTACAATGAGCAGTTCTTC.